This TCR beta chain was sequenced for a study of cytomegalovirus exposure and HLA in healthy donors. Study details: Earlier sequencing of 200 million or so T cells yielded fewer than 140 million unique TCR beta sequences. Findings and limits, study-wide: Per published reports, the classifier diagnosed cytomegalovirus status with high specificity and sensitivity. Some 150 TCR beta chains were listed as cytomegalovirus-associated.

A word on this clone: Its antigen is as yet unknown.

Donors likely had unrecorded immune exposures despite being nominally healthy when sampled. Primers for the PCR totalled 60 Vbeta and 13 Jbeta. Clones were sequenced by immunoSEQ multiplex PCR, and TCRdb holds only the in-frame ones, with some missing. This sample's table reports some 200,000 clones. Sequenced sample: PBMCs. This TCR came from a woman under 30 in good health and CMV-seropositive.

The CDR3 sequence: CASSQTGGLAGPGSYNEQFF. Here the CDR3 DNA reads TGCGCCAGCAGCCAGACCGGAGGACTAGCGGGGCCCGGGTCCTACAATGAGCAGTTCTTC. The chain carries TRBV5-1 and TRBJ2-1; 12 nucleotides match TRBD2. V was pared by 4 bases and J by 1 base, with 15 bases of the junction left unmatched. The germline gives CDR1 SGHRS, CDR2 YFSETQ. The CDR3 has 20 residues. The whole variable domain, remainder taken from reference TRBV5-1 and TRBJ2-1, is KAGVTQTPRYLIKTRGQQVTLSCSPISGHRSVSWYQQTPGQGLQFLFEYFSETQRNKGNFPGRFSGRQFSNSRSEMNVSTLELGDSALYLCASSQTGGLAGPGSYNEQFFGPGTRLTVL.